A few counts support the clone carrying this T cell receptor beta chain. Its target is unknown. Germline CDR1 SGHAT, CDR2 FQDESV (reference sequence). The junction had 4 bases not matched to a gene; V was cut back by 5 bases and J by 1 base. This CDR3 has 15 residues. TCRdb reprocessed the reads with MiXCR, giving one entry per CDR3 protein. The data show about 770,000 distinct CDR3 sequences, 25% to 30% seen once. This specimen comes from a study of T cell repertoires in cytomegalovirus infection. Overall study context: Indicated by public TCR beta signatures were CMV infection and matching HLA type.

This sequence originates from a human donor in good health (CMV status not recorded). Some clones in this sample may be carry-over from other donors' samples. The chain couples TRBV11-1 to TRBJ2-3; 9 bases are shared with TRBD2. The sample here was cultured CD8+ T cells from PBMCs, taken from culture after CMV antigen stimulation. The CDR3 DNA sequence: TGTGCCAGCAGCCCCGGACTAGCGCGCACAGATACGCAGTATTTT. This translates into CASSPGLARTDTQYF.